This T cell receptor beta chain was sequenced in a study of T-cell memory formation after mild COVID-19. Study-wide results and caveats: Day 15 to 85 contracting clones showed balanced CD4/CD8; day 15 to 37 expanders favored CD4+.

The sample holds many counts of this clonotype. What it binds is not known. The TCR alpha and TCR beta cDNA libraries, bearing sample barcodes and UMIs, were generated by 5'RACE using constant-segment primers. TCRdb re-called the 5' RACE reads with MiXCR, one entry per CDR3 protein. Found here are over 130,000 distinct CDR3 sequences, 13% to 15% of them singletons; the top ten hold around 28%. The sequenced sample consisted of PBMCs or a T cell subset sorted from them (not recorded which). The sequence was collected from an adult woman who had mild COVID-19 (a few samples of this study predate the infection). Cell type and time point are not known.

The CDR3 sequence: CASSQYTGGPDTDTQYF. CDR3 sequence (DNA): TGCGCCAGCAGCCAGTACACGGGGGGGCCTGACACAGATACGCAGTATTTT. The gene calls are TRBV4-1 and TRBJ2-3; 8 nucleotides line up with TRBD2. CDR1 is MGHRA, CDR2 YSYEKL, per germline. The J segment lost 2 bases and the V segment lost 3 bases, leaving 10 bases of the junction unmatched. This CDR3 has 17 amino acids.